This T cell receptor (beta chain) comes out of a study of cytomegalovirus exposure and HLA in healthy donors. PCR primers comprised 60 Vbeta and 13 Jbeta primers. The protocol was immunoSEQ multiplex PCR, while the TCRdb copy is restricted to in-frame clones and leaves out a portion. This table has roughly 120,000 clones, approximately 77% appearing once. This clonotype was sampled from a man over 45 in good health and CMV-seropositive. The specimen was PBMCs.

The CDR3 here is CSAREGQGIYEAFF. CDR3 coding DNA: TGCAGCGCAAGGGAGGGGCAGGGTATTTACGAAGCTTTCTTT. The chain couples TRBV29-1 to TRBJ1-1; D is possibly TRBD1 (5 bases). V gave up 7 bases and J gave up 8 bases, with 23 bases separating them. Per the germline V gene, CDR1 is SQVTM and CDR2 is ANQGSEA. The CDR3 length is 14 residues.